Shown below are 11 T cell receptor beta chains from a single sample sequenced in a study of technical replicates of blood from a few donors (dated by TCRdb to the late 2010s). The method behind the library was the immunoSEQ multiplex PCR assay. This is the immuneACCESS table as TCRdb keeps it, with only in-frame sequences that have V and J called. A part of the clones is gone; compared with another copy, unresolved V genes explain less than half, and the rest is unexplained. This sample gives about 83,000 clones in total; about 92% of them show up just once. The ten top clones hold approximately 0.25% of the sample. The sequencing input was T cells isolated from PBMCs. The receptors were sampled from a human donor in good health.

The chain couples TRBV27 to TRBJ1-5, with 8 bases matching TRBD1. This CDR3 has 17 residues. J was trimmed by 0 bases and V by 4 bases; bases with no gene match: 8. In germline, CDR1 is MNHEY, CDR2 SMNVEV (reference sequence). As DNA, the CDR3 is TGTGCCAGCAGTTCCTCAGGGACAGGCTTTAGCAATCAGCCCCAGCATTTT. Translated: CASSSSGTGFSNQPQHF.

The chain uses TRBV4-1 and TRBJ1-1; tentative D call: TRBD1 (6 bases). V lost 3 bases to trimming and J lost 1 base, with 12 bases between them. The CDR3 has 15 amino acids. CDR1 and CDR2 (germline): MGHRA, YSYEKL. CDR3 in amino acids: CASSQQTGGNTEAFF. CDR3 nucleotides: TGCGCCAGCAGCCAGCAGACAGGTGGGAACACTGAAGCTTTCTTT.

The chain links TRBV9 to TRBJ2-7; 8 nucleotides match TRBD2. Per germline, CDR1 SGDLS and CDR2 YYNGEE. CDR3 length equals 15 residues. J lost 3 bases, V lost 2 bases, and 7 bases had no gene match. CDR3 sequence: CASSVAGRGDYEQYF. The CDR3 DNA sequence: TGTGCCAGCAGCGTGGCAGGGCGGGGGGACTACGAGCAGTACTTC.

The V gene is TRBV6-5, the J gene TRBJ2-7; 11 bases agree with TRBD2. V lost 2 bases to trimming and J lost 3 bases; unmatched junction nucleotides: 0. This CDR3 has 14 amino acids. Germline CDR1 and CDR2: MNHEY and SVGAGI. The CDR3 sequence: CASSYGLAGYEQYF. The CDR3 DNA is TGTGCCAGCAGTTACGGACTAGCGGGCTACGAGCAGTACTTC.

The CDR3 DNA follows: TGTGCCAGCAGCCAATCTAGCGGGGGCAATGAGCAGTTCTTC. Protein product: CASSQSSGGNEQFF. The V call is TRBV7-9, the J call TRBJ2-1; 10 bases map to TRBD2. Germline V gene data show CDR1 as SEHNR and CDR2 as FQNEAQ (reference sequence). The ends lost 5 bases at V and 6 bases at J; junction bases unmatched: 4. The CDR3 is 14 residues long.

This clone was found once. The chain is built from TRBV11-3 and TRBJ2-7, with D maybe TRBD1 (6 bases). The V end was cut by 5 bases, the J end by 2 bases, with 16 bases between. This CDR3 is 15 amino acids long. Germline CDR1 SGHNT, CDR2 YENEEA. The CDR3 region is CASSRQGTPTYEQYF. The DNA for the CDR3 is TGTGCCAGCAGCAGGCAGGGGACACCTACCTACGAGCAGTACTTC.

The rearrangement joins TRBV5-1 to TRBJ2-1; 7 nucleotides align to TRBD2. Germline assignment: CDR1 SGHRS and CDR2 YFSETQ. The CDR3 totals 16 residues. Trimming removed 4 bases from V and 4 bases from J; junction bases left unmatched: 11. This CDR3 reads CASSLRIAGEYNEQFF. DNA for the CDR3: TGCGCCAGCAGCCTCCGTATAGCGGGTGAATACAATGAGCAGTTCTTC.

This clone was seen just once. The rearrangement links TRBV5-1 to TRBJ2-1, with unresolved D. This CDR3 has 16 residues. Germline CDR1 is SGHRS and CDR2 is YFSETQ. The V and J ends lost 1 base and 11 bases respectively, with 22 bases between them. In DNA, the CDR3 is TGCGCCAGCAGCTTGCCAGGTGGCCTGGGTCCGACCCAGCAGTTCTTC. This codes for CASSLPGGLGPTQQFF. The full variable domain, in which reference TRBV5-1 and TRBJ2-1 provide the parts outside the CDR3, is KAGVTQTPRYLIKTRGQQVTLSCSPISGHRSVSWYQQTPGQGLQFLFEYFSETQRNKGNFPGRFSGRQFSNSRSEMNVSTLELGDSALYLCASSLPGGLGPTQQFFGPGTRLTVL.

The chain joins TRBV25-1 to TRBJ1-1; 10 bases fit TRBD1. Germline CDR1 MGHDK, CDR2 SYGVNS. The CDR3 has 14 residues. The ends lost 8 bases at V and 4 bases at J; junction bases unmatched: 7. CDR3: CASRQGAGSTEAFF. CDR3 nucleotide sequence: TGTGCCAGCCGACAGGGGGCAGGGAGCACTGAAGCTTTCTTT.

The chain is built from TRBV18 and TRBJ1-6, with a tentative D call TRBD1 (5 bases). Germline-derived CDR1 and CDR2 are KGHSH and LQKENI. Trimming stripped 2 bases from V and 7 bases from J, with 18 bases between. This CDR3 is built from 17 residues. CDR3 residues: CASSPYAGGSLNSPLHF. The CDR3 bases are TGTGCCAGCTCACCATATGCCGGGGGTTCGCTGAATTCACCCCTCCACTTT.

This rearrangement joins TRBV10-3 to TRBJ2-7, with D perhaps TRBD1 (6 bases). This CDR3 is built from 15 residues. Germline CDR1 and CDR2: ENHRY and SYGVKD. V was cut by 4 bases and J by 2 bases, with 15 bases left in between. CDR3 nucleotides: TGTGCCATCAGTGGGTCGGGGACACTTACCTACGAGCAGTACTTC. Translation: CAISGSGTLTYEQYF.